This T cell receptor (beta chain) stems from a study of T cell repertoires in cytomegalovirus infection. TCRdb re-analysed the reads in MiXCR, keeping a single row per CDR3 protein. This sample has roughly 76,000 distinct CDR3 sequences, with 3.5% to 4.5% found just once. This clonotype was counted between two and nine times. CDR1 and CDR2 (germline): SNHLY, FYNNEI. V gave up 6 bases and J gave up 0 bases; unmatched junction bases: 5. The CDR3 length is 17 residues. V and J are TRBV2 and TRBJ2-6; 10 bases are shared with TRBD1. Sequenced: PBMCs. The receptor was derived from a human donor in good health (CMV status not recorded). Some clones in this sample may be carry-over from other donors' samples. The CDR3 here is CASSPGQGYSGANVLTF. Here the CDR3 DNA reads TGTGCCAGCAGCCCGGGACAGGGGTACTCTGGGGCCAACGTCCTGACTTTC.